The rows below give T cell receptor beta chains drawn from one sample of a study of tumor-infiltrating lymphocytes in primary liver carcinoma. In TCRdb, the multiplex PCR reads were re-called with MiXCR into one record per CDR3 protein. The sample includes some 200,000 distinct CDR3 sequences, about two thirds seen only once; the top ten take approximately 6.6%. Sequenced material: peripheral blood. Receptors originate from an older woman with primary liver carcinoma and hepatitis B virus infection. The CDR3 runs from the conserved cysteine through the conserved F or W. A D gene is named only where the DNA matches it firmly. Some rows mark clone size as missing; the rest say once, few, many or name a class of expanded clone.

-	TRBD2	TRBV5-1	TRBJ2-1	TGCGCCAGCAGCTTGGCTTCGGGGGGACCATACAATGGGCAGTTCTTC	CASSLASGGPYNGQFF
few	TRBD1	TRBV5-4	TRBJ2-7	TGTGCCAGCAGCTGGACAGGGTCCTACGAGCAGTACTTC	CASSWTGSYEQYF
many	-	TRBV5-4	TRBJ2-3	TGTGCCAGCAGCCGGGAGCGGCCCACAGATACGCAGTATTTT	CASSRERPTDTQYF
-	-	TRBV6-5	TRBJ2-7	TGTGCCAGTAGTCCCGAGCAGACTACCTACGAGCAGTACTTC	CASSPEQTTYEQYF
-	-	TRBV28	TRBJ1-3	TGTGCCAGCAGTTCGTCCGGGGTAGGAAACACCATATATTTT	CASSSSGVGNTIYF
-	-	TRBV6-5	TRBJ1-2	TGTGCCAGCAGCCCGACAGCGCCCTGGACCTACGCCTTC	CASSPTAPWTYAF
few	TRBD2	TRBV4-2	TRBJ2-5	TGTGCCAGCAGCCGACAACTCCCAGCGGGAGGGTACCAAGAGACCCAGTACTTC	CASSRQLPAGGYQETQYF
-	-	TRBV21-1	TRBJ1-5	TGTGCCAGCTCCCTACCGGGACTTTCCGTGAGGCCCCAGCATTTT	CASSLPGLSVRPQHF
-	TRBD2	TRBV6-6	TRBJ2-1	TGTGCCATCAGGCCCTGGGGGGAGGGCTTAAATGAGCAGTTCTTC	CAIRPWGEGLNEQFF
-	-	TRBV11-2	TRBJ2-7	TGTGCCAGCAGCTCGACAAGGGGATCCAACGAGCAATACTTC	CASSSTRGSNEQYF
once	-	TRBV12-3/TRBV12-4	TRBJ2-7	TGTGCCGACAGTTTAGGAGGAGGGAGTGCCGACGAGCAGTACTTC	CADSLGGGSADEQYF
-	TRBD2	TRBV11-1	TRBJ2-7	TGTGCCAGCAACTTAGCACGACGGGACTACGAGCAGTATTTC	CASNLARRDYEQYF
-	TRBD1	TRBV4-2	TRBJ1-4	TGTGCCAGCGGCCAGGGGGGACGGGGGGATAAAAAACTGTTTTTT	CASGQGGRGDKKLFF
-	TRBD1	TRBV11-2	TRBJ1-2	TGTGCCAGCAGCTTAGTCGGGACAGGGAGGGTTGGCTACACCTTC	CASSLVGTGRVGYTF